This T cell receptor beta chain was sequenced during a study of Graves' ophthalmopathy and Graves' hyperthyroidism. The CDR3 is 15 amino acids. In germline, CDR1 is SGHTA, CDR2 FQGNSA. J lost 7 bases, V lost 5 bases, and 13 bases had no gene match. As the template, RNA transcripts were used to amplify TCR beta CDR3 regions. An initial RT-PCR round employing HTBI primers preceded a second-round multiplex PCR. Each CDR3 protein gets one entry after TCRdb re-called the multiplex PCR reads with MiXCR. Of more than 300,000 distinct CDR3 sequences listed, 15% to 20% are singletons. Sequenced input: peripheral blood. The chain couples TRBV7-2 to TRBJ2-5, with 7 bases identical to TRBD2. This TCR was recovered from an adult woman with stable Graves' hyperthyroidism. As DNA, the CDR3 is TGTGCCAGCAGCCTTTTCCGACTAGCCGCGGGGACCCAGTACTTC. It codes for CASSLFRLAAGTQYF.